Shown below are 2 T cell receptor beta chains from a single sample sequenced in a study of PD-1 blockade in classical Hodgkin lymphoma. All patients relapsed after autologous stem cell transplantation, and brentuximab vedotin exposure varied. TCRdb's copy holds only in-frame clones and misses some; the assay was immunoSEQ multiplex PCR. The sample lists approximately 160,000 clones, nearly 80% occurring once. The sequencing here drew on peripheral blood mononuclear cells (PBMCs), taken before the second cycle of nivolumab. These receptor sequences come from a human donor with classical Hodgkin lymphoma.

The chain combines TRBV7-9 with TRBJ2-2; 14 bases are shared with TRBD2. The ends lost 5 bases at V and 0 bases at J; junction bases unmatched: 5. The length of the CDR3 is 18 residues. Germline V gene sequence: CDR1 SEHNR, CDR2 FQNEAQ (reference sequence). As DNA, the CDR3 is TGTGCCAGCAGCACCAGACTAGCGGGAGGGCCGAACACCGGGGAGCTGTTTTTT. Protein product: CASSTRLAGGPNTGELFF.

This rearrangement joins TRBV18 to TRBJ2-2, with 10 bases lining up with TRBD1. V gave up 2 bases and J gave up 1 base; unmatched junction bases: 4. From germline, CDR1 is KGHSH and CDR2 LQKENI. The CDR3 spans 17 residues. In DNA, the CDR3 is TGTGCCAGCTCACCAGGGACAGGGGTCCAGAACACCGGGGAGCTGTTTTTT. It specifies CASSPGTGVQNTGELFF.